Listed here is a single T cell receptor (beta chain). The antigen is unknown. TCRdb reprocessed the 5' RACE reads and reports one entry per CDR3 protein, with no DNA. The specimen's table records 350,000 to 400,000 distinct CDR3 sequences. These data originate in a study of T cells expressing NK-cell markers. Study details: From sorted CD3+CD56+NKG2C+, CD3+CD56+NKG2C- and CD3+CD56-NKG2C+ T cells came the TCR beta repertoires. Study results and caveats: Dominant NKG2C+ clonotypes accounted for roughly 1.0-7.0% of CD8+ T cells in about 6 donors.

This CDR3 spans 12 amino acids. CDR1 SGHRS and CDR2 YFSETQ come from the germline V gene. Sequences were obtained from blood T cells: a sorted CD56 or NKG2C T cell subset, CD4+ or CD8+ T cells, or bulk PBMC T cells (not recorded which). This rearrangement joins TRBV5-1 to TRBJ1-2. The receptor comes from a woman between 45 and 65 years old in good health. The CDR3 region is CASSSGYYGYTF.